These T cell receptor beta chains were read from a single sample in a study of response to subunit inactivated influenza vaccine. Via MiXCR, TCRdb re-called the RT-PCR reads, giving one row per CDR3 protein. The sample lists hundreds of thousands of distinct CDR3 sequences, approximately 12% seen once, with 10% to 13% in the top ten. Sequenced here: PBMCs from blood, sampled on the day of vaccination. These receptors were collected from a man aged 50-60 years who received an inactivated influenza vaccine. Both conserved end residues are part of each CDR3. A D gene is named only where the DNA matches it firmly. Clone size is shown for a subset of rows, as once, few, many or a class of expanded clone.

TRBV11-2	.	TRBJ2-3	many	TGTGCCAGCAGCTTCGGGACACCTAGCACAGATACGCAGTATTTT	CASSFGTPSTDTQYF
TRBV12-3/TRBV12-4	TRBD2	TRBJ2-1	.	TGTGCCAGCAGCCGCCCAGCTAGCGGGGGGGACAATGAGCAGTTCTTC	CASSRPASGGDNEQFF
TRBV5-1	.	TRBJ2-1	.	TGCGCCAGCAGCTTGCTCGAGGTTGAGCAGTTCTTC	CASSLLEVEQFF
TRBV29-1	TRBD1	TRBJ1-2	.	TGCAGCGTTGAAGATCAGACAGGGGGTTGGGGCTACACCTTC	CSVEDQTGGWGYTF
TRBV20-1	.	TRBJ1-2	.	TGCAGTGCTCCACAGAACTATGGCTACACCTTC	CSAPQNYGYTF
TRBV6-2/TRBV6-3	.	TRBJ1-4	.	TGTGCCAGCAGTTACCCACAGCACCTTGCAACTAATGAAAAACTGTTTTTT	CASSYPQHLATNEKLFF
TRBV11-2	TRBD2	TRBJ2-3	.	TGTGCCAGCAGCCCTAGCGGGGTTGGCACAGATACGCAGTATTTT	CASSPSGVGTDTQYF
TRBV6-5	.	TRBJ2-7	.	TGTGCCAGCAGTTCGCGGCCCCGCTACGAGCAGTACTTC	CASSSRPRYEQYF
TRBV4-3	.	TRBJ2-1	.	TGCGCCAGCAGCCTAAGGGCCAGTACCTACAATGAGCAGTTCTTC	CASSLRASTYNEQFF
TRBV11-2	.	TRBJ2-1	few	TGTGCCGGTCACCCCGTCGGCGGGGCGAGCTCCTACAATGAGCAGTTCTTC	CAGHPVGGASSYNEQFF
TRBV12-3/TRBV12-4	.	TRBJ2-1	.	TGTGCCAGCAGCCAACGTTCGAGGAATGAGCAGTTCTTC	CASSQRSRNEQFF
TRBV30	.	TRBJ2-7	.	TGTGCCTGGAGTCCAGACTACGAGCAGTACTTC	CAWSPDYEQYF
TRBV12-3/TRBV12-4	TRBD1	TRBJ1-1	many	TGTGCCAGCGCCCGGACAGGGATGAACACTGAAGCTTTCTTT	CASARTGMNTEAFF
TRBV12-3/TRBV12-4	.	TRBJ2-1	few	TGTGCCAGCAGTTTTCCCCCACGAGGCTACAATGAGCAGTTCTTC	CASSFPPRGYNEQFF
TRBV7-2	TRBD1	TRBJ2-5	.	TGTGCCAGCAGCCCGATAGGACAGGGGGTATATGAGACCCAGTACTTC	CASSPIGQGVYETQYF
TRBV6-5	.	TRBJ2-2	.	TGTGCCAGCAGTAAACACAGTAACGCGGCCGGGGAGCTGTTTTTT	CASSKHSNAAGELFF
TRBV6-1	.	TRBJ1-2	few	TGTGCCAGCAGCAAAGGTTGGCAGGGCGGGAGCGGCTACACCTTC	CASSKGWQGGSGYTF
TRBV19	TRBD1	TRBJ1-5	once	TGTGCCAGTAGATCGGACAGGGGTGTCAGTCAGCCCCAGCATTTT	CASRSDRGVSQPQHF
TRBV11-2	TRBD1	TRBJ2-1	.	TGTGCCAGCAACGACAGGGTGGACAATGAGCAGTTCTTC	CASNDRVDNEQFF
TRBV4-2	TRBD1	TRBJ2-7	.	TGTGCCAGCAGCCAAGATCTGTCCTTGACAGGGACCTACGAGCAGTACTTC	CASSQDLSLTGTYEQYF
TRBV7-2	TRBD1	TRBJ2-7	few	TGTGCCAGCAGCTTAACCCCGGGACAGGGCCACGAGCAGTACTTC	CASSLTPGQGHEQYF
TRBV6-1	.	TRBJ2-7	.	TGTGCCAGCATTCGACAGTATGGCTACGAGCAGTACTTC	CASIRQYGYEQYF
TRBV20-1	.	TRBJ2-5	.	TGCAGTGCTCTACCGGTCAGGGAGACCCAGTACTTC	CSALPVRETQYF
TRBV29-1	TRBD1	TRBJ2-5	.	TGCAGCGTGGAGGACAGGGGGACGGGAGAGACCCAGTACTTC	CSVEDRGTGETQYF
TRBV5-1	.	TRBJ2-3	.	TGCGCCAGCAGCTTGGCCGTACTTGAGGGACTAGATACGCAGTATTTT	CASSLAVLEGLDTQYF
TRBV5-1	TRBD1	TRBJ2-6	many	TGCGCCAGCAGCGAAAGGACAGGCTTCGGCGTCCTGACTTTC	CASSERTGFGVLTF
TRBV4-3	TRBD1	TRBJ2-3	.	TGCGCCAGCAGCCGTCGGACAGGGGACACAGATACGCAGTATTTT	CASSRRTGDTDTQYF
TRBV7-9	.	TRBJ2-7	many	TGTGCCAGCAGCTTAGCGGAAAGGTACGAGCAGTACTTC	CASSLAERYEQYF
TRBV24-1	TRBD1	TRBJ2-2	.	TGTGCCACCAGTGACTCCGACAGGGCGGTCGGGGAGCTGTTTTTT	CATSDSDRAVGELFF
TRBV4-3	.	TRBJ2-3	many	TGCGCCAGCAGCCAAGATGAAGGGGTCTGGACAGATACGCAGTATTTT	CASSQDEGVWTDTQYF